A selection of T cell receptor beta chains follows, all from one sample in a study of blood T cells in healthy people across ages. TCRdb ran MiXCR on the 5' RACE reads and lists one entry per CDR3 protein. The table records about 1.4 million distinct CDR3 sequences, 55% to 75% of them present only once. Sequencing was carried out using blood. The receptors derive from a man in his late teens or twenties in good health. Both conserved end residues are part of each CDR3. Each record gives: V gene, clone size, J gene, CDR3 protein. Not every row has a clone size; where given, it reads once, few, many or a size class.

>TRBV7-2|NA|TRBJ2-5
CASSQTSAGPETQYF
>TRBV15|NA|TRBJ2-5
CATSRDSLGPQYF
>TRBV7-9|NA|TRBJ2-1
CASSPAAESSYNEQFF
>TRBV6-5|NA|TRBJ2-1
CASSYTLARVDEQFF
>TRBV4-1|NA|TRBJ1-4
CAGSQGTADNEKLFF
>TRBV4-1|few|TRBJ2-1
CASSQISGGVNEQFF
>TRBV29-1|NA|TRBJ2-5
CSMSVGGGKEQYF
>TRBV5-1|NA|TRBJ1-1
CASSSRTGRETEAFF
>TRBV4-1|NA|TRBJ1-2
CASSQVFLGSYGYTF
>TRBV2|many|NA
CASSAAGYEQYF
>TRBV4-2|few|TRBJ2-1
CASSQLAGQIYNEQFF
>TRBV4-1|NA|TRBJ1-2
CASSQPAEGFHGYTF
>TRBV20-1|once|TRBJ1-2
CSATTGSSYGYTF
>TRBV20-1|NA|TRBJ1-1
CSARFGPEAFF
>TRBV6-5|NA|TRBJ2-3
CAATPAGFTDTQYF
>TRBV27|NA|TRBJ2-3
CASSFRGPWDTDTQYF
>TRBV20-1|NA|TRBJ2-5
CSARDRRTSGSIDQETQYF
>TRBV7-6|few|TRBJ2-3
CASSLAVDYTDTQYF
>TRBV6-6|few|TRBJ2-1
CASSYRLAGEGYEQFF
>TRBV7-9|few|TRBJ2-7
CASSPPDKYEQYF
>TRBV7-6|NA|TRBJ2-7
CASSLMSGGELYEQYF
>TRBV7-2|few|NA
CASSSLERGEETQYF
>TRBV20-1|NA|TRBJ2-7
CSAPSEYEQYF
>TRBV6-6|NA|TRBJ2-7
CASSYSVDFEQYF
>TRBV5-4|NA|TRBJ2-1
CASSFLGPANEQFF
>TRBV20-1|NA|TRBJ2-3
CSPLAGLTDTQYF
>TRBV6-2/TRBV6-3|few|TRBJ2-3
CASSSDRDSTDTQYF
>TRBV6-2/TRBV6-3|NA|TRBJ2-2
CASSPVHTGELFF
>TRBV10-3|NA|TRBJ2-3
CAISAPGLATDTQYF
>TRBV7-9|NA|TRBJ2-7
CASSLEEGAAYEQYF
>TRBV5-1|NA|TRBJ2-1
CASSLGSGWRFF
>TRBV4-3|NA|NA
CASSQDPLRGETQYF
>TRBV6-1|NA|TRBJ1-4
CASSGGPRRNEKLFF
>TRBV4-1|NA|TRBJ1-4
CASSSWDRLNEKLFF
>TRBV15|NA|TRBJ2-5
CATSRESPLEQYF
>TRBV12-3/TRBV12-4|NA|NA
CASSFLGSSSYEQYF
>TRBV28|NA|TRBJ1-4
CASIPATTNEKLFF
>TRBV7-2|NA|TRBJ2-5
CASSLGLEYELYF
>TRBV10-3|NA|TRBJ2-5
CAISDHRGLETQYF
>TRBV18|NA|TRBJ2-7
CASSPSRGRNSYEQYF
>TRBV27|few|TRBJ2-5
CASSFNPRETQYF
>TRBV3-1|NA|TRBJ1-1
CASSPRFAEAFF
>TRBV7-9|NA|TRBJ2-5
CASSTFEEAETQYF
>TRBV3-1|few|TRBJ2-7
CASSPGQGSGYEQYF
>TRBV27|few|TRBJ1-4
CASSYGVNEKLFF
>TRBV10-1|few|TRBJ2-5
CASSEFAGRETQYF
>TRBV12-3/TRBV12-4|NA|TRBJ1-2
CASSLGGVRDGYTF
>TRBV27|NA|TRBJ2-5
CASSARQRETQYF
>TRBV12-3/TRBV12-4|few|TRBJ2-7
CASRPTGASYEQYF
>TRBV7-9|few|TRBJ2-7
CASSPALTYEQYF
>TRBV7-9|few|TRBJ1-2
CASSNQDDRHYGYTF